This paragraph covers one TCR beta chain sequence. The V end was cut by 4 bases, the J end by 0 bases, with 6 bases between. This CDR3 contains 12 residues. Germline V gene lookup returns CDR1 SQVTM and CDR2 ANQGSEA. Clones were sequenced by immunoSEQ multiplex PCR, and TCRdb holds only the in-frame ones, with some missing. Found here are tens of thousands of clones, around 80% of them singletons; the top ten hold under 6%. The data stem from a study of a mutant IDH1 vaccine in newly diagnosed glioma. About the research overall: Sex among treated patients split around 62% male, about 40% female; mean age was approximately 40 years. Therapy received beforehand was radiotherapy, temozolomide, or both, with most patients given both.

Time point noted: baseline, week 1 (first vaccination visit). The sample's treatment: pre-vaccination baseline after standard-of-care therapy. This clonotype was sampled from a woman under 30 with glioma. Some clones in this sample may be carry-over from other donors' samples. The genes are TRBV29-1 and TRBJ2-5; no clear D gene. The specimen comprised peripheral blood mononuclear cells (PBMCs), sampled from a glioma patient treated with radiotherapy, temozolomide or both. The CDR3 loop reads CSVAQHQETQYF. The CDR3 DNA sequence: TGCAGCGTTGCACAGCACCAAGAGACCCAGTACTTC.